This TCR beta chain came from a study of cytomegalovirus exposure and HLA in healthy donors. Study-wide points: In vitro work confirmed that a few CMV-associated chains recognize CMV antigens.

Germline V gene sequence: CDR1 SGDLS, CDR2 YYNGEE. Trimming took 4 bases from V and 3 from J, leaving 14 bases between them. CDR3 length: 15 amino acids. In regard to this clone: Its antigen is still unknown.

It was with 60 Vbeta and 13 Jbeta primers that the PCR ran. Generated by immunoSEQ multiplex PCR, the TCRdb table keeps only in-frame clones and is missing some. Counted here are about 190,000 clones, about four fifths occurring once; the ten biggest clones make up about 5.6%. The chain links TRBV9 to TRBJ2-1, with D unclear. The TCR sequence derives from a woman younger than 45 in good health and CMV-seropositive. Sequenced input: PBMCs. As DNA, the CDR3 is TGTGCCAGCAGCCCGCAGGCAGAGTTCTACAATGAGCAGTTCTTC. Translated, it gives CASSPQAEFYNEQFF.